This T cell receptor beta chain was documented in a study of cytomegalovirus exposure and HLA in healthy donors. Across the study: Earlier, 110 million or so unique TCR beta sequences were recovered from 170 million or so T cells by an analysis.

In its sample, this clone was seen once. Germline CDR1 and CDR2: MDHEN and SYDVKM. The CDR3 loop spans 16 amino acids. The V end lost 6 bases, the J end lost 1 base, and 18 bases lay between the germline ends. The PCR had 60 Vbeta and 13 Jbeta primers. Clones were sequenced by immunoSEQ multiplex PCR, and TCRdb holds only the in-frame ones, with some missing. Seen here are 100,000 to 150,000 clones, around 78% observed once, and the top ten hold less than 2%. Source material: PBMCs. The chain combines TRBV28 with TRBJ2-5; D call uncertain. The source is a woman aged 50 to 65 in good health and CMV-seronegative. In nucleotides, the CDR3 is TGTGCCAGCAGCCCGCTGACACGCCTAATCCAAGAGACCCAGTACTTC. As protein: CASSPLTRLIQETQYF.